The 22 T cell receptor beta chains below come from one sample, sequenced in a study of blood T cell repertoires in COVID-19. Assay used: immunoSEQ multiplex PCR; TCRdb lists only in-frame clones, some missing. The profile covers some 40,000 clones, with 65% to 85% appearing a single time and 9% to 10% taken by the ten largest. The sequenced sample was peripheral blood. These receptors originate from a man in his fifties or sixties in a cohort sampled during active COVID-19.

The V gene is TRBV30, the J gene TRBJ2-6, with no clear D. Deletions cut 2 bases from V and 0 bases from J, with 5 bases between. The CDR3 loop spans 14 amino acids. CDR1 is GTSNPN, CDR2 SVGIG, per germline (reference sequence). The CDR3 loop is CAWSINSGANVLTF. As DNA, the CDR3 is TGTGCCTGGAGTATCAACTCTGGGGCCAACGTCCTGACTTTC.

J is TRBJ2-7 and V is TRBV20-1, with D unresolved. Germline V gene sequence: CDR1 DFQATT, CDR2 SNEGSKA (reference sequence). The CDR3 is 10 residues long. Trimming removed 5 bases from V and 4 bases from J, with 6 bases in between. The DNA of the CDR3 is TGCAGTGCTCGACTTTACGAGCAGTACTTC. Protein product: CSARLYEQYF.

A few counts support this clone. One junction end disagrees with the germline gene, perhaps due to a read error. CDR3 sequence (DNA): TGCAGTGCTAGTCGGGACAGGGGAGGAGCCTTC. It codes for CSASRDRGGAF. V usage is TRBV20-1 and J usage is TRBJ1-2, with 10 bases lining up with TRBD1. This CDR3 has 11 residues. Germline loops: CDR1 DFQATT, CDR2 SNEGSKA (reference sequence).

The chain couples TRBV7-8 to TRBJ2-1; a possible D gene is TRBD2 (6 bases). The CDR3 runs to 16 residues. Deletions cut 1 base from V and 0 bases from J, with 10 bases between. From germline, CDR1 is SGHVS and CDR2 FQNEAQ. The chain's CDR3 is CASSLVGGGSYNEQFF. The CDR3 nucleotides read TGTGCCAGCAGCTTAGTTGGGGGAGGCTCCTACAATGAGCAGTTCTTC. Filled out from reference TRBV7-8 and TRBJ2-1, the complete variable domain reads GAGVSQSPRYKVAKRGQDVALRCDPISGHVSLFWYQQALGQGPEFLTYFQNEAQLDKSGLPSDRFFAERPEGSVSTLKIQRTQQEDSAVYLCASSLVGGGSYNEQFFGPGTRLTVL.

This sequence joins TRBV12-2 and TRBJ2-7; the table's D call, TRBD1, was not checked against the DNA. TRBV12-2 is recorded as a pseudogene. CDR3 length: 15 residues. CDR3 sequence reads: CASRLSGTGLSEQYF. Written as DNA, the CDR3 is TGTGCAAGTCGCTTAAGCGGGACAGGGTTATCCGAGCAGTACTTC.

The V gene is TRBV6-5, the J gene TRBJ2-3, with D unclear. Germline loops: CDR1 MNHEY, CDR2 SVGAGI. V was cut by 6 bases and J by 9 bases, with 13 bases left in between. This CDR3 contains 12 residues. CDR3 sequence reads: CASSPSPITQYF. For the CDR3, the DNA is TGTGCCAGCAGCCCGAGTCCGATAACGCAGTATTTT.

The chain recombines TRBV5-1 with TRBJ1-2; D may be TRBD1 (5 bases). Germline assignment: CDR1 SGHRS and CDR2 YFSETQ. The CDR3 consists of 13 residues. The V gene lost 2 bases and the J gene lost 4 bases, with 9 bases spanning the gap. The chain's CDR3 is CASSFTGSYGYTF. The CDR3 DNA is TGCGCCAGCAGCTTCACAGGTAGCTATGGCTACACCTTC. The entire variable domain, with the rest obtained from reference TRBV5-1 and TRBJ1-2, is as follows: KAGVTQTPRYLIKTRGQQVTLSCSPISGHRSVSWYQQTPGQGLQFLFEYFSETQRNKGNFPGRFSGRQFSNSRSEMNVSTLELGDSALYLCASSFTGSYGYTFGSGTRLTVV.

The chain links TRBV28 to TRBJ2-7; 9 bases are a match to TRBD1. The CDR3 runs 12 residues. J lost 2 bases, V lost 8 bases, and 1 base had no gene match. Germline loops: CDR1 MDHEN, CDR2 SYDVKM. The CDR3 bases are TGTGCCAGCGGGGACAGGGCCTACGAGCAGTACTTC. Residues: CASGDRAYEQYF.

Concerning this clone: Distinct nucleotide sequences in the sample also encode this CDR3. This CDR3 reads CASSLDRSYEQYF. The DNA of the CDR3 is TGTGCCAGCAGCTTGGACAGATCCTACGAGCAGTACTTC. The chain is built from TRBV7-2 and TRBJ2-7; D may be TRBD1 (6 bases). The V gene's germline CDR1 is SGHTA and CDR2 FQGNSA. The CDR3 sequence is 13 residues long. Between the trimmed V and J ends, which lost 3 bases and 1 base, there was a span of 7 bases. The entire variable domain, with the rest obtained from reference TRBV7-2 and TRBJ2-7, is as follows: GAGVSQSPSNKVTEKGKDVELRCDPISGHTALYWYRQSLGQGLEFLIYFQGNSAPDKSGLPSDRFSAERTGGSVSTLTIQRTQQEDSAVYLCASSLDRSYEQYFGPGTRLTVT.

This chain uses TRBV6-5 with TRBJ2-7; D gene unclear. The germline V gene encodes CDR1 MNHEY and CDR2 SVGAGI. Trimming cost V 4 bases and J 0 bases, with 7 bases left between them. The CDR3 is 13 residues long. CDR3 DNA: TGTGCCAGCAGTTCAAGTAGCTCCTACGAGCAGTACTTC. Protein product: CASSSSSSYEQYF.

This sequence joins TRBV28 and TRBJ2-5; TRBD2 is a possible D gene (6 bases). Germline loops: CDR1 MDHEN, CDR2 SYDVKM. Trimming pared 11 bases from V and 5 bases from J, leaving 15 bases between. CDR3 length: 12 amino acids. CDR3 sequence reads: CAGPQRVETQYF. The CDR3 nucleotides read TGTGCCGGGCCCCAGCGGGTGGAGACCCAGTACTTC.

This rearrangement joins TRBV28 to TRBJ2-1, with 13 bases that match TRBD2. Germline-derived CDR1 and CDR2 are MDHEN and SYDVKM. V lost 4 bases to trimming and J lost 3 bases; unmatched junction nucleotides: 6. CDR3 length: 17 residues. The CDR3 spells CASSSLGTSGIYNEQFF. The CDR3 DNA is TGTGCCAGCAGTTCACTAGGGACTAGCGGGATCTACAATGAGCAGTTCTTC.

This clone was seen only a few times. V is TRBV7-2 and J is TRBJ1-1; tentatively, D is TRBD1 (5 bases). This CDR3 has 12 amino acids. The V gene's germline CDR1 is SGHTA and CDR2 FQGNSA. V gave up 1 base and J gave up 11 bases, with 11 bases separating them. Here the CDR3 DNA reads TGTGCCAGCAGCTTAGTCCGGGAGGGGGCTTTCTTT. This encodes CASSLVREGAFF.

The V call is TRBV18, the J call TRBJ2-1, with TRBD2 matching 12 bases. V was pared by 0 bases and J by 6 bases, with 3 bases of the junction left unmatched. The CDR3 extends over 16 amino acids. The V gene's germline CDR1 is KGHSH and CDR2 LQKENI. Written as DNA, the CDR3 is TGTGCCAGCTCACCACCTTCGGGACTAGCGGGCAATGAGCAGTTCTTC. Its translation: CASSPPSGLAGNEQFF.

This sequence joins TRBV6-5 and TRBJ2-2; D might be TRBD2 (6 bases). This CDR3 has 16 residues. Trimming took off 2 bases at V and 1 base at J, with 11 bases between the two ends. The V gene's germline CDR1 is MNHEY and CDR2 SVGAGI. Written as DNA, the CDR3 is TGTGCCAGCAGTTACCAGGCGGGGAGGAACACCGGGGAGCTGTTTTTT. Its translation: CASSYQAGRNTGELFF.

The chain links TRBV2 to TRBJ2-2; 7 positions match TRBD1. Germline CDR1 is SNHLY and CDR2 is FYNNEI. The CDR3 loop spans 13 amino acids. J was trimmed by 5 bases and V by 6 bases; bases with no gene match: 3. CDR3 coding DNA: TGTGCCAGCAGGCAGGGGGTAACCGGGGAGCTGTTTTTT. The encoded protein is CASRQGVTGELFF. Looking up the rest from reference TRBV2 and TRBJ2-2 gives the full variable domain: EPEVTQTPSHQVTQMGQEVILRCVPISNHLYFYWYRQILGQKVEFLVSFYNNEISEKSEIFDDQFSVERPDGSNFTLKIRSTKLEDSAMYFCASRQGVTGELFFGEGSRLTVL.

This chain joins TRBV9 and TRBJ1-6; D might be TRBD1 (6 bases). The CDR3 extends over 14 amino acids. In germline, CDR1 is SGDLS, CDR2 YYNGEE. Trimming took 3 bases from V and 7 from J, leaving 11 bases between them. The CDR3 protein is CASSGYRDNSPLHF. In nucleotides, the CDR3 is TGTGCCAGCAGCGGCTACAGGGACAATTCACCCCTCCACTTT.

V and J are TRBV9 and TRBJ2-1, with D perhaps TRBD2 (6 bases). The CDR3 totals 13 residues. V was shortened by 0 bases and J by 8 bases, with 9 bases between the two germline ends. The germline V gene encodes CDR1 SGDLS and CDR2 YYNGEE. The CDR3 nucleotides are TGTGCCAGCAGCGTAGGCCCGGGGGATGAGCAGTTCTTC. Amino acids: CASSVGPGDEQFF.

The CDR3 sequence: CASAPRQNMNTEAFF. Here the CDR3 DNA reads TGTGCCAGCGCCCCGAGACAGAACATGAACACTGAAGCTTTCTTT. V is TRBV19 and J is TRBJ1-1, with TRBD1 as a possible D gene (5 bases). Germline CDR1 LNHDA, CDR2 SQIVND (reference sequence). The CDR3 is made up of 15 amino acids. V shed 9 bases and J shed 0 bases, with 17 bases lying between them.

CDR3 in DNA: TGTGCCAGCAGGCGGGCCCCAAATGGCTACACCTTC. Encoded protein: CASRRAPNGYTF. The V call is TRBV11-2, the J call TRBJ1-2, with D hard to call. The germline CDR1 and CDR2 sequences are SGHAT and FQNNGV. Trimming left V 6 bases short and J 6 bases short, with 11 bases between. The CDR3 runs 12 residues.

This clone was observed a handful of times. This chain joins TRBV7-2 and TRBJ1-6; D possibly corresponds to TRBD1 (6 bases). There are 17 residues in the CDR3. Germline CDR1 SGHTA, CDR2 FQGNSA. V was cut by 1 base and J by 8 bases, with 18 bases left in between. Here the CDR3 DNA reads TGTGCCAGCAGCTTAGAGGCCAACAGGGTGGCGGATTCACCCCTCCACTTT. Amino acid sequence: CASSLEANRVADSPLHF.

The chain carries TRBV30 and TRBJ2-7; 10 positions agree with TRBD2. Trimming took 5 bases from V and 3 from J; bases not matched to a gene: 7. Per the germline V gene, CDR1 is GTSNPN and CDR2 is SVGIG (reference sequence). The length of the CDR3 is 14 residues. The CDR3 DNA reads TGTGCCTGGGCTAGCGGGAGTCTAGTCTACGAGCAGTACTTC. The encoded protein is CAWASGSLVYEQYF.